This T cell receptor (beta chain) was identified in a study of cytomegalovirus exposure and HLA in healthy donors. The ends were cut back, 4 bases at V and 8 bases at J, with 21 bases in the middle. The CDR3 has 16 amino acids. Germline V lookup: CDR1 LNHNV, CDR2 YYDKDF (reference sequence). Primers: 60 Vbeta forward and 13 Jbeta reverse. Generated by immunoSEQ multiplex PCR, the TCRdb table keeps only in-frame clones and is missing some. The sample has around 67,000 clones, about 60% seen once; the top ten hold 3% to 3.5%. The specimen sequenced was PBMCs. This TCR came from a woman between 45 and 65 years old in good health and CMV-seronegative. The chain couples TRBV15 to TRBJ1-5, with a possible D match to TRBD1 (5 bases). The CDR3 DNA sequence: TGTGCCACCAGCAACCGGACACTGTGGGGTGGGGAGCCCCAGCATTTT. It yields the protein CATSNRTLWGGEPQHF.